The 6 T cell receptor beta chains reported below all come from one sample, sequenced in a study of T cells expressing NK-cell markers. TCRdb reanalyzed the 5' RACE reads and collapses them to one entry per CDR3 protein, without DNA. The sample is made up of fewer than 400,000 distinct CDR3 sequences, and the top ten hold around a tenth of it. The sequenced sample was blood T cells: a sorted CD56 or NKG2C T cell subset, CD4+ or CD8+ T cells, or bulk PBMC T cells (not recorded which). The receptors originated from a woman aged 45-60 years in good health.

The gene calls are TRBV20-1 and TRBJ2-7; no DNA is available, so the TRBD2 call from TCRdb remains unchecked. CDR1 and CDR2 (germline): DFQATT, SNEGSKA (reference sequence). The CDR3 runs 15 residues. Here the CDR3 reads CSATKLAGGPSEQYF.

The chain couples TRBV20-1 to TRBJ2-7; TCRdb's assignment of TRBD1 cannot be checked, as there is no DNA. In germline, CDR1 is DFQATT, CDR2 SNEGSKA (reference sequence). The CDR3 consists of 14 residues. The CDR3 loop is CSARDPPGSREQYF.

The rearrangement joins TRBV12-3 or TRBV12-4 to TRBJ2-1; TCRdb indicates TRBD2, and absent DNA this call remains unverified. CDR3 length equals 15 residues. The CDR3 spells CASSLAGVAADEQFF.

This rearrangement joins TRBV5-1 to TRBJ1-4. Germline assignment: CDR1 SGHRS and CDR2 YFSETQ. The CDR3 consists of 14 residues. The chain's CDR3 is CASSLPSGNEKLFF.

This chain links TRBV7-8 with TRBJ2-1; TCRdb's D call of TRBD1 is untestable without DNA. Germline V gene data show CDR1 as SGHVS and CDR2 as FQNEAQ. The CDR3 totals 16 residues. Here the CDR3 reads CASSLDWAGEGNEQFF.

The V gene is TRBV27, the J gene TRBJ1-2. There are 16 residues in the CDR3. Germline V gene sequence: CDR1 MNHEY, CDR2 SMNVEV (reference sequence). The CDR3 protein is CASAPTRPLPNYGYTF.